This TCR beta chain was retrieved from a study of OX40 agonist ivuxolimab in advanced cancers. Using immunoSEQ multiplex PCR, the repertoire was profiled, and TCRdb retains in-frame clones only, with some absent. Among just under 85,000 clones listed, about 81% were seen once. The V gene lost 5 bases and the J gene lost 1 base, with 14 bases spanning the gap. This CDR3 region has 15 residues. Germline values: CDR1 MNHEY, CDR2 SMNVEV (reference sequence). A word on this clone: Its matching antigen is unknown.

Study-level findings and limits: Certain nonresponders additionally had low normalized T-cell clonal expansion.

The J gene is TRBJ2-5, the V gene TRBV27; D is unresolved. The clonotype was recovered from an adult with an advanced solid tumor such as melanoma, head and neck, liver or kidney cancer. Sequenced material: CD4+ or CD8+ T cells sorted from blood, taken in a trial of the OX40 agonist ivuxolimab. CDR3 coding DNA: TGTGCCAGCAGTCCGACACGGTTGACCCAAGAGACCCAGTACTTC. The encoded protein is CASSPTRLTQETQYF.